A selection of T cell receptor beta chains follows, all from one sample in a study of OX40 agonist ivuxolimab in advanced cancers. Profiled with immunoSEQ multiplex PCR; TCRdb holds only in-frame clones, not every one. The sample lists around 94,000 clones; around nine tenths were seen once. Sequencing was performed on CD4+ or CD8+ T cells sorted from blood, taken in a trial of the OX40 agonist ivuxolimab. The receptors originated from an adult with an advanced solid tumor such as melanoma, head and neck, liver or kidney cancer. Both conserved end residues are part of each CDR3. A D gene is named only where the DNA matches it firmly. Clone size is given for some rows only: seen once, a few or many times, or a class if the clone is expanded.

TRBV5-1	TRBD1	once	TRBJ2-5	TGCGCCAGCAGCTGGGGGACAGAGCAAGAGACCCAGTACTTC	CASSWGTEQETQYF
TRBV5-1	TRBD2	NA	TRBJ2-5	TGCGCCAGCAGCTTGGATACAGCGGGAGGCCAAGAGACCCAGTACTTC	CASSLDTAGGQETQYF
TRBV25-1	TRBD2	NA	TRBJ2-5	TGTGCCAGCAGGGAAGGGGGAGTAGCGGGAGCTTTGGAGACCCAGTACTTC	CASREGGVAGALETQYF
TRBV28	TRBD1	NA	TRBJ1-1	TGTGCCAGCAGCCATCGACAGGGTCGGCTTTCCACTGAAGCTTTCTTT	CASSHRQGRLSTEAFF
TRBV19	NA	NA	TRBJ1-3	TGTGCCAGTAGTATGGTCTCCGGGGGCTCTGGAAACACCATATATTTT	CASSMVSGGSGNTIYF
TRBV5-6	NA	NA	TRBJ2-3	TGTGCCAGCAGCGCCTCTTTGGGGGGCACAGATACGCAGTATTTT	CASSASLGGTDTQYF
TRBV5-1	NA	NA	TRBJ2-2	TGCGCCAGCAGCTTGGACACCGGGGAGCTGTTTTTT	CASSLDTGELFF
TRBV29-1	NA	NA	TRBJ1-1	TGCAGCGTGGTTAAAGGGGGAAACACTGAAGCTTTCTTT	CSVVKGGNTEAFF
TRBV4-2	NA	NA	TRBJ1-1	TGTGCCAGCAGCCAAGTCCCGGACTTCATGAACACTGAAGCTTTCTTT	CASSQVPDFMNTEAFF
TRBV6-1	NA	NA	TRBJ2-7	TGTGCCAGCAAAGACGTAAGTAACTACGAGCAGTACTTC	CASKDVSNYEQYF
TRBV6-6	NA	NA	TRBJ2-7	TGTGCCAGCTCTGGTCAGGGACCCACCCACGAGCAGTACTTC	CASSGQGPTHEQYF
TRBV28	TRBD2	once	TRBJ2-1	TGTGCCAGCAGTTCCTCTAGCGGGAGTGTCTATGAGCAGTTCTTC	CASSSSSGSVYEQFF
TRBV7-7	TRBD1	NA	TRBJ2-7	TGTGCTAGCAGCACGGACAGGGGTTCGTACGAGCAGTACTTC	CASSTDRGSYEQYF
TRBV9	TRBD2	NA	TRBJ2-3	TGTGCCAGCAGCGTAGATGAGGGAGGGCCTGGGGATACGCAGTATTTT	CASSVDEGGPGDTQYF
TRBV4-2	TRBD2	NA	TRBJ2-7	TGTGCCAGCAGCCTGACTAGCGGGAGATCGAACGAGCAGTACTTC	CASSLTSGRSNEQYF
TRBV4-3	TRBD1	few	TRBJ1-4	TGCGCCAGCAGCCAAGAAATTAACTTGGGACAGGGTGAAGGGCTGTTTTTT	CASSQEINLGQGEGLFF